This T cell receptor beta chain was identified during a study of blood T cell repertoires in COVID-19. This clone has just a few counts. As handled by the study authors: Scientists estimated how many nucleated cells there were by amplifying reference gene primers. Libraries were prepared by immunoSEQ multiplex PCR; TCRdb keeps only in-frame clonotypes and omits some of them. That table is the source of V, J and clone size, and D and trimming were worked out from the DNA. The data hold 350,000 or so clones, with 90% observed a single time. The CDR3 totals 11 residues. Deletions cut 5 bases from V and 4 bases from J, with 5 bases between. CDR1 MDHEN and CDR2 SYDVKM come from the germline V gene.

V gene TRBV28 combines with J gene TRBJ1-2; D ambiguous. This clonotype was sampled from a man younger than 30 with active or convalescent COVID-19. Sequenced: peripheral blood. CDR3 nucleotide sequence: TGTGCCAGCAGTGGGCGCTATGGCTACACCTTC. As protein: CASSGRYGYTF.